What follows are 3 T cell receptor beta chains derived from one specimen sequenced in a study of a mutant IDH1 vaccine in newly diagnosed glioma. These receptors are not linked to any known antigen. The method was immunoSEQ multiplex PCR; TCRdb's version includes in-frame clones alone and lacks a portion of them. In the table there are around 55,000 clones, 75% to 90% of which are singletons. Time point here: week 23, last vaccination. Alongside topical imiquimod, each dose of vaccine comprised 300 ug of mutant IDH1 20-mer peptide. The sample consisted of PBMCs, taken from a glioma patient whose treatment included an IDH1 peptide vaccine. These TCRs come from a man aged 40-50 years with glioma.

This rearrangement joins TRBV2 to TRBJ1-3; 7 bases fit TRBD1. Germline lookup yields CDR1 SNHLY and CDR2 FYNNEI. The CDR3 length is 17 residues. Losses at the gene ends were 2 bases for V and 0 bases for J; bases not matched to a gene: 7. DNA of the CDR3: TGTGCCAGCAGTGAACCCCGGACAGGAAACTCTGGAAACACCATATATTTT. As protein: CASSEPRTGNSGNTIYF.

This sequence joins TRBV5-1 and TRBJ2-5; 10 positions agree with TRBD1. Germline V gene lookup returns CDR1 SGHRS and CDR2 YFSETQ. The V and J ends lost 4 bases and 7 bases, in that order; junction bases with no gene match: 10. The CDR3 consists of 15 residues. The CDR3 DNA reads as TGCGCCAGCAGCACCAGGGACAGGGGCTTGGGGACCCAGTACTTC. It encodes CASSTRDRGLGTQYF.

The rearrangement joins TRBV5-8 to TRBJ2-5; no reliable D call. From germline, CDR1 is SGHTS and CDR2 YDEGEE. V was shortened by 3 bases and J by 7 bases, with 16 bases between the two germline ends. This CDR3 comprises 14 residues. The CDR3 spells CASSSPPGWGTQYF. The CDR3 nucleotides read TGTGCCAGCAGCTCCCCCCCCGGGTGGGGGACCCAGTACTTC.